A selection of T cell receptor beta chains follows, all from one sample in a study of shared clonotypes between healthy human individuals. Sequencing used immunoSEQ multiplex PCR; TCRdb keeps in-frame clones, though not all of them. The data hold some 2.4 million clones, with roughly 93% observed a single time. Input material: naive CD4+ T cells from PBMCs. Every receptor here comes from a young man in good health. Some clones in this sample may be carry-over from other donors' samples. The CDR3 runs from the conserved cysteine through the conserved F or W. Fields, in order: V gene, clone size, J gene, D gene, CDR3 DNA, CDR3 protein. The D gene is left open where the match is weak. Not all rows give a size; the values are once, few, many and, for expanded clones, a class.

TRBV28	-	TRBJ1-3	-	TGTGCCAGCAGCCCAACATTCGACTCTGGAAACACCATATATTTT	CASSPTFDSGNTIYF
TRBV4-1	-	TRBJ2-7	TRBD2	TGCGCCAGCAGCCAAGTGACAGGGTTTGGACTAGCGGTTTACGAGCAGTACTTC	CASSQVTGFGLAVYEQYF
TRBV28	once	TRBJ1-5	-	TGTGCCAGCAGTTTATATAGGGGGGTTCAGCCCCAGCATTTT	CASSLYRGVQPQHF
TRBV6-1	-	TRBJ2-3	TRBD2	TGTGCCAGCAGTGGACTAGCGGGATGGGCAGATACGCAGTATTTT	CASSGLAGWADTQYF
TRBV15	-	TRBJ1-5	TRBD1	TGTGCCACCAGCAGTGGGACAGGGGTCACCCGCAGGCAGCCCCAGCATTTT	CATSSGTGVTRRQPQHF
TRBV10-1	-	TRBJ2-3	-	TGCGCCAGCAGTGTCGGGGCCCCGGGACATCCTAGCACAGATACGCAGTATTTT	CASSVGAPGHPSTDTQYF
TRBV7-9	-	TRBJ2-5	TRBD2	TGTGCCAGCAGCTCGAAACTAGCGGGAGAGACCCAGTACTTC	CASSSKLAGETQYF
TRBV7-2	-	TRBJ1-1	-	TGTGCCAGCAGCTTTGTGGGGAGAGGGACTGAAGCTTTCTTT	CASSFVGRGTEAFF
TRBV6-1	-	TRBJ2-7	TRBD2	TGTGCCAGCGGAAGGACTAGCGGGAGCTACGAGCAGTACTTC	CASGRTSGSYEQYF
TRBV7-6	-	TRBJ2-3	-	TGTGCCAGCAGCTTAGCGGTGGCGAGCACAGATACGCAGTATTTT	CASSLAVASTDTQYF
TRBV28	-	TRBJ2-2	-	TGTGCCAGCAGCGGACAGAGACCGACCGGGGAGCTGTTTTTT	CASSGQRPTGELFF
TRBV18	-	TRBJ2-7	-	TGTGCCAGCTCACAAACGATGCAGGACAGCTCCTACGAGCAGTACTTC	CASSQTMQDSSYEQYF
TRBV2	-	TRBJ1-5	-	TGTGCCAGCAGTGACAGCATCAATCAGCCCCAGCATTTT	CASSDSINQPQHF
TRBV30	-	TRBJ2-2	-	TGTGCCTGGAGTGTATGGGACACCGGGGAGCTGTTTTTT	CAWSVWDTGELFF
TRBV28	-	TRBJ2-1	TRBD1	TGTGCCAGCAGGGGGACAGCCTACAATGAGCAGTTCTTC	CASRGTAYNEQFF
TRBV6-6	-	TRBJ2-1	-	TGTGCCAGCAGAACGGAGAGCTCCTACAATGAGCAGTTCTTC	CASRTESSYNEQFF
TRBV11-2	-	TRBJ2-1	-	TGTGCCAGCAGCCAACAGTATGGGAGCTACAATGAGCAGTTCTTC	CASSQQYGSYNEQFF
TRBV10-3	-	TRBJ2-7	-	TGTGCCAGCAGTTACGAACTGGCCGAGCAGTACTTC	CASSYELAEQYF
TRBV10-3	-	TRBJ1-2	-	TGTGCCATCAGTGAGTCGGACAGAGGCTATGGCTACACCTTC	CAISESDRGYGYTF
TRBV2	-	TRBJ1-1	-	TGTGCCAGCAGTGACAGGGTAAACACTGAAGCTTTCTTT	CASSDRVNTEAFF
TRBV25-1	-	TRBJ1-4	-	TGTGCCAGCAGTGAACAGGTCCGCGGCGAAAAACTGTTTTTT	CASSEQVRGEKLFF
TRBV28	-	TRBJ2-2	TRBD1	TGTGCCAGCCGCCATCCGGGGGCCAGGGGGCCCGGGGAGCTGTTTTTT	CASRHPGARGPGELFF
TRBV7-2	-	TRBJ2-3	-	TGTGCCAGCAGCTTAGACCCGCTAGGAATGGATACGCAGTATTTT	CASSLDPLGMDTQYF
TRBV29-1	-	TRBJ2-5	-	TGCAGCGTTGTGCACAGGGAGACCCAGTACTTC	CSVVHRETQYF
TRBV5-1	-	TRBJ2-2	-	TGCGCCAGCAGCTCTGGGACTTTAAACACCGGGGAGCTGTTTTTT	CASSSGTLNTGELFF
TRBV7-2	-	TRBJ2-3	TRBD1	TGTGCCAGCAGCTCGGGACAGACTTTATTCACAGATACGCAGTATTTT	CASSSGQTLFTDTQYF
TRBV10-1	-	TRBJ2-5	TRBD1	TGCGCCAGCAGTGAGCGACAGGGGGAAGAGACCCAGTACTTC	CASSERQGEETQYF
TRBV7-3	-	TRBJ1-1	-	TGTGCCAGCAGCTTAAGGAGGGCTTCAATGAACACTGAAGCTTTCTTT	CASSLRRASMNTEAFF
TRBV7-3	-	TRBJ2-3	-	TGTGCCAGCAGCTTCCGGGGGATGGGAGATACGCAGTATTTT	CASSFRGMGDTQYF
TRBV6-6	once	TRBJ1-1	-	TGTGCCAGCAGTTATTACAGAAATGAAGCTTTCTTT	CASSYYRNEAFF
TRBV5-1	once	TRBJ1-5	-	TGCGCCAGCAGCTTGGGGTCTATGGCAGGTGATCAGCCCCAGCATTTT	CASSLGSMAGDQPQHF
TRBV27	-	TRBJ1-1	-	TGTGCCAGCAATAGGACACTGAACACTGAAGCTTTCTTT	CASNRTLNTEAFF
TRBV5-1	-	TRBJ2-2	-	TGCGCCAGCAGTGAGACAGCCTTGAACACCGGGGAGCTGTTTTTT	CASSETALNTGELFF
TRBV7-8	-	TRBJ1-1	-	TGTGCCAGCAGCTTTTACGGGAACACTGAAGCTTTCTTT	CASSFYGNTEAFF
TRBV5-1	-	TRBJ2-3	-	TGCGCCAGCAGCTTCGGGGGGCTGGTAGATACGCAGTATTTT	CASSFGGLVDTQYF
TRBV4-2	-	TRBJ1-1	-	TGTGCCAGCACCCAAAGACCGGGGGTCGCGGATGAAGCTTTCTTT	CASTQRPGVADEAFF
TRBV5-6	-	TRBJ2-7	TRBD1	TGTGCCAGCAGCTTGTTGGGACAGGGCCCCACCTACGAGCAGTACTTC	CASSLLGQGPTYEQYF
TRBV7-2	-	TRBJ2-7	-	TGTGCCAGCAGCTTTAACTGGGACTCCTCCTACGAGCAGTACTTC	CASSFNWDSSYEQYF
TRBV10-3	-	TRBJ2-7	TRBD2	TGTGCCATCAGTGATACACGGCGGGAGGGCTCCTACGAGCAGTACTTC	CAISDTRREGSYEQYF
TRBV28	-	TRBJ1-1	-	TGTGCCAGCAGTACACGGGGAGGGGCGCGGACTGAAGCTTTCTTT	CASSTRGGARTEAFF
TRBV28	-	TRBJ1-2	-	TGTGCCAGCAGTTTATCCTTTAGGGGCTACACCTTC	CASSLSFRGYTF
TRBV5-5	-	TRBJ2-2	-	TGTGCCAGCAGCTTGGAGACGTATACTTCTGGGGAGCTGTTTTTT	CASSLETYTSGELFF
TRBV2	-	TRBJ1-5	-	TGTGCCAGCAGTGACGCCTGGGCAAATCAGCCCCAGCATTTT	CASSDAWANQPQHF
TRBV28	-	TRBJ2-5	-	TGTGCCAGCAGTTTAAGAGAAGAGCAGTACTTC	CASSLREEQYF